These 12 T cell receptor beta chains were sequenced from one sample in a study of cytotoxic CD8 clonotypes in ibrutinib-treated CLL. Produced via immunoSEQ multiplex PCR; TCRdb's table is partial and in-frame only. This sample has some 200,000 clones; about four fifths occur once, and the top ten carry over 10%. Sequencing was performed on PBMCs, taken after 12 months of ibrutinib treatment. These receptors were taken from a human donor with chronic lymphocytic leukemia.

The DNA of the CDR3 is TGTGCCAGCAGTGAGCGGGACGGTCAAGAGACCCAGTACTTC. It specifies CASSERDGQETQYF. The chain carries TRBV25-1 and TRBJ2-5, with D possibly being TRBD2 (6 bases). The CDR3 length is 14 residues. CDR1 and CDR2 from the germline V gene are MGHDK and SYGVNS. Trimming pared 3 bases from V and 2 bases from J, leaving 10 bases between.

The rearrangement joins TRBV5-1 to TRBJ2-2, with 7 bases fitting TRBD1. V shed 7 bases, J shed 5 bases, and the junction held 5 bases outside the gene matches. The CDR3 has 13 amino acids. Germline-derived CDR1 and CDR2 are SGHRS and YFSETQ. CDR3 sequence reads: CASRDRVTGELFF. The CDR3 DNA reads TGCGCCAGCCGGGACAGAGTAACCGGGGAGCTGTTTTTT.

The genes are TRBV7-9 and TRBJ2-3; TRBD2 aligns across 10 bases. The germline gives CDR1 SEHNR, CDR2 FQNEAQ (reference sequence). The CDR3 consists of 16 residues. With V trimmed by 2 bases and J by 4 bases, 6 bases remained unmatched. CDR3 bases: TGTGCCAGCAGCTTATTACTAGCGGGATCCGCAGATACGCAGTATTTT. Translating gives CASSLLLAGSADTQYF.

The chain recombines TRBV27 with TRBJ2-7, with 9 nucleotides matching TRBD2. Germline V gene data show CDR1 as MNHEY and CDR2 as SMNVEV (reference sequence). This CDR3 is 13 amino acids long. Losses at the gene ends were 8 bases for V and 4 bases for J; bases not matched to a gene: 6. The CDR3: CASRRAGGYEQYF. CDR3 coding DNA: TGTGCCAGCCGAAGAGCGGGAGGTTACGAGCAGTACTTC.

The J gene is TRBJ2-2, the V gene TRBV4-1; D not certain. This CDR3 has 16 amino acids. Germline loops: CDR1 MGHRA, CDR2 YSYEKL. V dropped 0 bases and J dropped 5 bases, with 13 bases sitting between them. CDR3 region: CASSQDHSDVTGELFF. CDR3 coding DNA: TGCGCCAGCAGCCAAGATCACTCGGACGTTACCGGGGAGCTGTTTTTT.

The CDR3 sequence: CASSPDLWGAGETQYF. In DNA, the CDR3 is TGTGCCAGCAGCCCGGATCTTTGGGGGGCGGGTGAGACCCAGTACTTC. The chain carries TRBV5-5 and TRBJ2-5, with D tentatively TRBD1 or TRBD2 (6 bases each). The CDR3 is made up of 16 amino acids. The germline V gene encodes CDR1 SGHKS and CDR2 YYEKEE (reference sequence). The V gene lost 4 bases and the J gene lost 5 bases, with 21 bases spanning the gap. The variable domain in full, completed from reference TRBV5-5 and TRBJ2-5, reads DAGVTQSPTHLIKTRGQQVTLRCSPISGHKSVSWYQQVLGQGPQFIFQYYEKEERGRGNFPDRFSARQFPNYSSELNVNALLLGDSALYLCASSPDLWGAGETQYFGPGTRLLVL.

This clone was counted a few times. The chain uses TRBV13 and TRBJ2-1; D remains unclear. V was clipped by 3 bases and J by 7 bases, with 13 bases between them. Germline loops: CDR1 PRHDT, CDR2 FYEKMQ (reference sequence). This CDR3 comprises 14 residues. In nucleotides, the CDR3 is TGTGCCAGCAGCTTGGTAGGTACGGATAATGAGCAGTTCTTC. Translating gives CASSLVGTDNEQFF.

This chain connects TRBV7-9 to TRBJ1-1; D might be TRBD1 (6 bases). V gave up 2 bases and J gave up 0 bases, with 22 bases separating them. The CDR3 totals 19 residues. The germline CDR1 and CDR2 sequences are SEHNR and FQNEAQ (reference sequence). The CDR3 bases are TGTGCCAGCAGCTTATCAGGTTGGGGGCACCGTCTAGTGAACACTGAAGCTTTCTTT. It translates to CASSLSGWGHRLVNTEAFF.

J is TRBJ2-2 and V is TRBV5-1; D might be TRBD1 or TRBD2, each matching 5 bases. The V gene's germline CDR1 is SGHRS and CDR2 YFSETQ. The ends were cut back, 5 bases at V and 1 base at J, with 12 bases in the middle. The CDR3 length is 15 residues. Here the CDR3 reads CASRKGTGNTGELFF. As DNA, the CDR3 is TGCGCCAGCAGGAAGGGGACGGGGAACACCGGGGAGCTGTTTTTT.

This clone appeared once. The gene calls are TRBV5-1 and TRBJ2-7, with TRBD2 matching 7 bases. Germline assignment: CDR1 SGHRS and CDR2 YFSETQ. CDR3 size: 14 residues. With 7 bases clipped from V and 5 bases from J, the junction kept 12 bases outside the gene matches. CDR3 sequence reads: CASGRRTSRDEQYF. The CDR3 DNA follows: TGCGCCAGCGGCCGTAGGACTAGTCGGGACGAGCAGTACTTC.

The chain is built from TRBV5-6 and TRBJ1-1; D not resolved. The V and J ends lost 4 bases and 0 bases respectively, with 7 bases between them. CDR3 length equals 13 residues. Germline-derived CDR1 and CDR2 are SGHDT and YYEEEE. CDR3 region: CASSPRMNTEAFF. The CDR3 nucleotides read TGTGCCAGCAGCCCTAGAATGAACACTGAAGCTTTCTTT.

On this clone: The junction and the germline gene differ at one end; a read error may be behind it. The CDR3: CASSPLSGSGANVLTF. CDR3 nucleotides: TGTGCCAGCAGTCCCCTATCGGGATCTGGGGCCAACGTCCTGACTTTC. The gene calls are TRBV10-3 and TRBJ2-6, with a tentative D call TRBD2 (5 bases). The V gene's germline CDR1 is ENHRY and CDR2 SYGVKD. The CDR3 spans 16 residues.